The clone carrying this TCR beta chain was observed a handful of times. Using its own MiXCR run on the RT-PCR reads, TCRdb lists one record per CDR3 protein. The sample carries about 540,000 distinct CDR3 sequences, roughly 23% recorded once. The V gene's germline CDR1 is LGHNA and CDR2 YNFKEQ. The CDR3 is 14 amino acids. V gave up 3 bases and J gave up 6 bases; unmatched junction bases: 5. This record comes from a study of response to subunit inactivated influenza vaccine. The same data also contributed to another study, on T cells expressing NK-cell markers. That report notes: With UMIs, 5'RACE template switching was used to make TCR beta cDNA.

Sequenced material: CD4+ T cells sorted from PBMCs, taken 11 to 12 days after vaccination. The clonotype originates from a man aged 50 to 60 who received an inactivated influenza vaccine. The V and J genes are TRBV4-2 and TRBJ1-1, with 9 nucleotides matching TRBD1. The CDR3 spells CASSHAGQGPEAFF. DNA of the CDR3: TGTGCCAGCAGCCATGCGGGACAGGGTCCTGAAGCTTTCTTT.